The rows below give T cell receptor beta chains drawn from one sample of a study of persistence of HIV-infected CD4 T cells. The protocol was immunoSEQ multiplex PCR, while the TCRdb copy is restricted to in-frame clones and leaves out a portion. The repertoire has just under 65,000 clones, 70% to 75% of them found once; the top ten carry 1.5% to 2%. Antigens of these TCRs are unknown. The sample was CD4+ T cells sorted from PBMCs after 18-hour stimulation, taken from a patient who received antiretroviral therapy. These receptors all come from an adult man with HIV who was CMV-seropositive. The CDR3 runs from the conserved cysteine through the conserved F or W. The D gene is left open where the match is weak. The listing skips clone size in some rows; elsewhere it reads once, few, many or a size class.

TRBV5-1	NA	TRBJ1-1	NA	CASSYRQSMNTEAFF	TGCGCCAGCAGCTATAGACAGAGTATGAACACTGAAGCTTTCTTT
TRBV6-2/TRBV6-3	NA	TRBJ1-1	few	CASSYEKVDTEAFF	TGTGCCAGCAGTTACGAGAAAGTCGACACTGAAGCTTTCTTT
TRBV7-9	TRBD1	TRBJ1-6	NA	CASSIGQGSYSPLHF	TGTGCCAGCAGCATTGGACAGGGGAGTTATTCACCCCTCCACTTT
TRBV9	NA	TRBJ1-1	NA	CASSADPKSEAFF	TGTGCCAGCAGCGCGGACCCGAAGTCTGAAGCTTTCTTT
TRBV24-1	TRBD1	TRBJ2-1	NA	CATSPGQGAKDEQFF	TGTGCCACCTCTCCGGGACAGGGGGCTAAGGATGAGCAGTTCTTC
TRBV19	TRBD1	TRBJ2-1	NA	CACTGGRIYNEQFF	TGTGCCTGCACAGGGGGCAGGATCTACAATGAGCAGTTCTTC
TRBV3-1/TRBV3-2	NA	TRBJ2-3	NA	CASSPSKGTQYF	TGTGCCAGCAGCCCCTCAAAAGGGACGCAGTATTTT
TRBV25-1	NA	TRBJ2-7	NA	CASRFLTDTTRYEQYF	TGTGCCAGCAGGTTCCTAACGGACACCACCAGGTACGAGCAGTACTTC
TRBV28	TRBD1	TRBJ2-2	NA	CASRRTGYNTGELFF	TGTGCCAGCAGGCGGACAGGTTATAACACCGGGGAGCTGTTTTTT
TRBV6-5	NA	TRBJ2-1	NA	CATKRELAAINEQFF	TGTGCCACCAAACGGGAACTAGCAGCCATCAATGAGCAGTTCTTC
TRBV7-8	NA	TRBJ1-2	NA	CASSPERNYGYTF	TGTGCCAGCAGCCCAGAGAGAAACTATGGCTACACCTTC
TRBV4-2	NA	TRBJ2-1	NA	CASSRLVPLDNEQFF	TGTGCCAGCAGCCGCCTAGTCCCCCTAGACAATGAGCAGTTCTTC
TRBV7-8	TRBD1	TRBJ1-1	NA	CASSSWGEGARLDTEAFF	TGTGCCAGCAGCTCCTGGGGGGAGGGGGCGCGTCTGGACACTGAAGCTTTCTTT
TRBV19	NA	TRBJ2-4	NA	CASSIGGPEGAKNIQYF	TGTGCCAGTAGTATCGGGGGCCCCGAAGGAGCCAAAAACATTCAGTACTTC
TRBV6-1	NA	TRBJ1-5	NA	CASSERGAGDQPQHF	TGTGCCAGCAGTGAGCGGGGGGCGGGAGACCAGCCCCAGCATTTT
TRBV6-5	NA	TRBJ1-1	NA	CASSYSTTNTEAFF	TGTGCCAGCAGTTACTCGACTACGAACACTGAAGCTTTCTTT
TRBV5-1	NA	TRBJ2-2	few	CASSGGRSTGELFF	TGCGCCAGCAGCGGAGGTCGGTCCACCGGGGAGCTGTTTTTT
TRBV12-3/TRBV12-4	NA	TRBJ2-3	NA	CASSLGGDTQYF	TGTGCCAGCAGTTTGGGGGGAGATACGCAGTATTTT
TRBV5-6	NA	TRBJ1-2	NA	CASSPGLDGYTF	TGTGCCAGCAGCCCCGGGCTTGATGGCTACACCTTC
TRBV27	TRBD1	TRBJ1-5	NA	CASSPSSQGPGKPQHF	TGTGCCAGCAGTCCGTCCTCACAGGGGCCCGGGAAACCCCAGCATTTT
TRBV19	TRBD2	TRBJ2-6	NA	CASSIEGLVYGANVLTF	TGTGCCAGTAGTATAGAGGGACTAGTGTATGGGGCCAACGTCCTGACTTTC
TRBV12-3/TRBV12-4	NA	TRBJ2-7	NA	CASSRGSQYEQYF	TGTGCCAGCAGCCGTGGGTCTCAATACGAGCAGTACTTC
TRBV6-5	TRBD2	TRBJ2-4	few	CASSSTGEGAKNIQYF	TGTGCCAGCAGTTCCACGGGGGAGGGGGCCAAAAACATTCAGTACTTC
TRBV20-1	NA	TRBJ1-1	NA	CSGTVNTEAFF	TGCAGTGGAACCGTAAACACTGAAGCTTTCTTT
TRBV5-5	TRBD1	TRBJ2-3	NA	CASSLETGADTQYF	TGTGCCAGCAGCTTGGAGACAGGGGCAGATACGCAGTATTTT
TRBV7-2	NA	TRBJ1-5	NA	CASSPGGINQPQHF	TGTGCCAGCAGCCCCGGCGGCATCAATCAGCCCCAGCATTTT
TRBV29-1	NA	TRBJ2-1	NA	CSVQGWGNEQFF	TGCAGCGTTCAGGGCTGGGGGAATGAGCAGTTCTTC
TRBV2	NA	TRBJ2-1	NA	CASSRDTYNEQFF	TGTGCCAGCAGTAGGGACACTTACAATGAGCAGTTCTTC
TRBV19	NA	TRBJ1-2	few	CASNDRLLKAGYTF	TGTGCCAGTAACGACAGGCTCCTTAAAGCGGGCTACACCTTC
TRBV15	NA	TRBJ1-5	medium-sized	CATSRKEQPGIQHF	TGTGCCACCAGCAGAAAAGAACAGCCGGGGATCCAGCATTTT
TRBV5-5	NA	TRBJ2-2	NA	CAAGFGDPGTGELFF	TGTGCCGCGGGTTTCGGCGACCCGGGGACCGGGGAGCTGTTTTTT
TRBV5-1	NA	TRBJ1-1	few	CASSPLAGLNTEAFF	TGCGCCAGCAGCCCCCTCGCGGGGTTGAACACTGAAGCTTTCTTT
TRBV11-2	TRBD1	TRBJ1-5	NA	CASSQTGDSNQPQHF	TGTGCCAGCAGCCAGACAGGGGATAGCAATCAGCCCCAGCATTTT
TRBV6-4	TRBD1	TRBJ2-2	NA	CASSPGTAYTGELFF	TGTGCCAGCAGCCCTGGGACAGCTTACACCGGGGAGCTGTTTTTT
TRBV2	NA	TRBJ1-1	few	CASLGDVNTEAFF	TGTGCCAGCTTGGGGGACGTTAACACTGAAGCTTTCTTT
TRBV28	NA	TRBJ1-2	few	CASSLAGDGYTF	TGTGCCAGCAGTTTAGCTGGGGATGGCTACACCTTC
TRBV7-3	TRBD2	TRBJ2-1	NA	CASGRGREGEQFF	TGTGCCAGCGGGCGGGGCCGGGAGGGTGAGCAGTTCTTC
TRBV6-1	TRBD1	TRBJ1-6	medium-sized	CASSETDRENSPLHF	TGTGCCAGCAGTGAAACGGACAGGGAGAATTCACCCCTCCACTTT
TRBV10-1	TRBD1	TRBJ2-2	NA	CASGSNRGNTGELFF	TGCGCCAGCGGCTCAAACAGGGGGAACACCGGGGAGCTGTTTTTT
TRBV20-1	NA	TRBJ2-7	NA	CSASGVAGRRREQYF	TGCAGTGCTAGTGGGGTGGCAGGGCGTCGCCGGGAGCAGTACTTC
TRBV21-1	NA	TRBJ2-7	NA	CASSKGGWGRPYEQYF	TGTGCCAGCAGCAAAGGGGGGTGGGGCCGACCCTACGAGCAGTACTTC
TRBV6-6	NA	TRBJ1-1	NA	CASSYPGSNTEAFF	TGTGCCAGCAGTTACCCGGGTTCGAACACTGAAGCTTTCTTT
TRBV5-1	NA	TRBJ2-1	NA	CASSPSRGRSMNEQFF	TGCGCCAGCAGCCCCTCGCGGGGGCGCAGTATGAATGAGCAGTTCTTC
TRBV29-1	TRBD1	TRBJ1-1	NA	CSVVGQTEAFF	TGCAGCGTTGTGGGACAGACTGAAGCTTTCTTT